This TCR beta chain was profiled in a study of T cells after yellow fever vaccination. Study-level findings and limits: Abundant clonotypes (contaminants from the bulk population) could be present in FACS-sorted repertoires. Weaker in magnitude, the secondary response showed a faster peak on day 5 versus 15.

TCRdb called the 5' RACE reads again in MiXCR, with one record for every CDR3 protein. The sample includes approximately 580,000 distinct CDR3 sequences, less than 20% of them seen just once. This CDR3 region has 16 residues. Germline CDR1 is SGHTA and CDR2 is FQGNSA. V lost 3 bases and J lost 2; bases outside the gene matches: 7. Note on this clonotype: The target antigen is unknown.

The rearrangement uses TRBV7-2 and TRBJ2-3, with 8 bases matching TRBD2. The clonotype comes from a man aged 18 to 30 who received the YFV17D yellow fever vaccine. The material sequenced was PBMCs, taken less than 6 days after the first yellow fever vaccination. The CDR3 sequence: CASSFRLAPSTDTQYF. DNA of the CDR3: TGTGCCAGCAGCTTTCGACTAGCGCCATCCACAGATACGCAGTATTTT.